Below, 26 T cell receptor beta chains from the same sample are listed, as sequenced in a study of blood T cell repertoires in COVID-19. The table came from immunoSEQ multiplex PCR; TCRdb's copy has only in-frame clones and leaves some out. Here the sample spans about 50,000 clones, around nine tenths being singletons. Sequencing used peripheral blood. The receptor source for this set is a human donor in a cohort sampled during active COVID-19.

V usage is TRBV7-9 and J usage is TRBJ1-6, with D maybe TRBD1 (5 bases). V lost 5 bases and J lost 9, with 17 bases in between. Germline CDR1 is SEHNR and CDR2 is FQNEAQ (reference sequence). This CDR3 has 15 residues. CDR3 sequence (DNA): TGTGCCAGCAGCGACGGGACTTTAGGAGGTTCACCCCTCCACTTT. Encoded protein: CASSDGTLGGSPLHF.

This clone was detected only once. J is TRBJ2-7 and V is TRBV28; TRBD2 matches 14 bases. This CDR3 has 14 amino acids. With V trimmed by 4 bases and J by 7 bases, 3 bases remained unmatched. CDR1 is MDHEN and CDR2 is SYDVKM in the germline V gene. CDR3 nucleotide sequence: TGTGCCAGCAGTTCGGGACTAGCGGGAGATGAGCAGTACGTC. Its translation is CASSSGLAGDEQYV.

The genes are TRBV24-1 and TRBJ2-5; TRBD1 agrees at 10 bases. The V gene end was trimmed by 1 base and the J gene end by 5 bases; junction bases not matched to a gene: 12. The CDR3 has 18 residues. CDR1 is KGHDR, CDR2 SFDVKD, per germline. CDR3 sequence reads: CATSDFLGGQGKSETQYF. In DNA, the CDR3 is TGTGCCACCAGTGATTTCCTCGGGGGACAGGGGAAGTCGGAGACCCAGTACTTC.

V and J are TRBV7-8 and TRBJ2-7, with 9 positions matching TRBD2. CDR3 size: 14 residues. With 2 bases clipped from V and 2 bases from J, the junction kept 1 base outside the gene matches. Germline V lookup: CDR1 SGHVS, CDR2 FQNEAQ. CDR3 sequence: CASSLSGGTYEQYF. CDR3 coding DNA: TGTGCCAGCAGCTTAAGCGGGGGGACCTACGAGCAGTACTTC.

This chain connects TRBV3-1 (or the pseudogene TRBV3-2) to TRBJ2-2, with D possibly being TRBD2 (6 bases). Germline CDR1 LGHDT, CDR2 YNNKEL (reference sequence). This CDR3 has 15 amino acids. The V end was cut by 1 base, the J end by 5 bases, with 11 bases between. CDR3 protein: CASSQGTIRTGELFF. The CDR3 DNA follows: TGTGCCAGCAGCCAAGGGACTATAAGGACCGGGGAGCTGTTTTTT.

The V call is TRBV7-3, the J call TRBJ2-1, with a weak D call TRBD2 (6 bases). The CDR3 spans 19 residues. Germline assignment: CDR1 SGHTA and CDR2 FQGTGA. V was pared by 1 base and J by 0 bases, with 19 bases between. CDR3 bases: TGTGCCAGCAGCTTAAATCGGGTCGGCGGGATTAGCTCCTACAATGAGCAGTTCTTC. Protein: CASSLNRVGGISSYNEQFF.

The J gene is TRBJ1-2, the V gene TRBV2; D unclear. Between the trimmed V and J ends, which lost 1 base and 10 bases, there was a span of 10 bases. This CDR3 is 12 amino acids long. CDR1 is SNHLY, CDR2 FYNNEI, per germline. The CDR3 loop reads CASSEGANPYTF. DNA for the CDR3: TGTGCCAGCAGTGAAGGGGCTAACCCCTACACCTTC.

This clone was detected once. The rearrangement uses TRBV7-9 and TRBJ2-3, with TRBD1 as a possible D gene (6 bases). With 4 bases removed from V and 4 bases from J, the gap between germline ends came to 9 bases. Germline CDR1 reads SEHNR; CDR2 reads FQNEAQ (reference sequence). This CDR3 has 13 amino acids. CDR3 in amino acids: CASSWGRADTQYF. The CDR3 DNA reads TGTGCCAGCAGCTGGGGGCGGGCAGATACGCAGTATTTT.

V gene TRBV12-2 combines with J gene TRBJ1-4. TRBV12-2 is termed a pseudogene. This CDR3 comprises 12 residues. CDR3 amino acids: CASRLGPGKSFF. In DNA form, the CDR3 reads TGTGCAAGTCGCTTAGGTCCGGGAAAGTCGTTTTTT.

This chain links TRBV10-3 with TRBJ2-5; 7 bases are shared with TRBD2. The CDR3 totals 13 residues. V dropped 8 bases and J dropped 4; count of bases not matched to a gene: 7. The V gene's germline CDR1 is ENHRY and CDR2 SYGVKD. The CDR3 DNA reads TGTGCCATCGGGGCGGGAGACGGAGAGACCCAGTACTTC. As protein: CAIGAGDGETQYF.

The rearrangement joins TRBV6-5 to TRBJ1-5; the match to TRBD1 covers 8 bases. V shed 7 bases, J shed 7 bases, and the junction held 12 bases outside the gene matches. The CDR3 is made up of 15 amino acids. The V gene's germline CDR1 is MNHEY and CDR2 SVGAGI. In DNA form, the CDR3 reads TGTGCCAGCACCTACGAGAAGACAGGGGCCCAGCCCCAGCATTTT. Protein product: CASTYEKTGAQPQHF.

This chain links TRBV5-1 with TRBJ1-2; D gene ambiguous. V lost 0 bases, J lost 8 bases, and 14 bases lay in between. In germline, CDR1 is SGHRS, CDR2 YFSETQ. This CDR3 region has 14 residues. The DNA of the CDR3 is TGCGCCAGCAGCTTGGAGTTTCAGGTCGGAGGCTACACCTTC. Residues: CASSLEFQVGGYTF.

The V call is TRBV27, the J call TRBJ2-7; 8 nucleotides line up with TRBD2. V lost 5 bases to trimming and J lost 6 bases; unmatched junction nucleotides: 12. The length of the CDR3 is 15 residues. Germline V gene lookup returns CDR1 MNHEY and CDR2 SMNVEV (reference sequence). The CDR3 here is CASSALRGGTSEQYF. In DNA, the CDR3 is TGTGCCAGCAGTGCCCTTCGCGGGGGGACTTCCGAGCAGTACTTC.

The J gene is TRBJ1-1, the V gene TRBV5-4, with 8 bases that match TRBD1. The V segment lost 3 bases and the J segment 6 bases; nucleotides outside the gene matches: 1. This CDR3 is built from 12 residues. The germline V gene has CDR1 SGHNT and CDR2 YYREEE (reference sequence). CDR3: CASSSQGAEAFF. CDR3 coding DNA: TGTGCCAGCAGCTCACAGGGGGCTGAAGCTTTCTTT.

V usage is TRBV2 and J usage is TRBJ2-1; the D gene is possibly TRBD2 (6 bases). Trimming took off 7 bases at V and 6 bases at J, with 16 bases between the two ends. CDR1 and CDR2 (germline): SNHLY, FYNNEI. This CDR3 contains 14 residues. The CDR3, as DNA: TGTGCCAGCAAGGAGGGTGGAACTATCAATGAGCAGTTCTTC. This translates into CASKEGGTINEQFF.

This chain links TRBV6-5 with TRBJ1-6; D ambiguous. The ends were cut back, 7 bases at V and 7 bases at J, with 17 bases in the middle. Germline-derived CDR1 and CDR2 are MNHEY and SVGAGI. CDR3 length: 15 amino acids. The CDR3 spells CASTLSQGGNSPLHF. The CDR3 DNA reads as TGTGCCAGCACCCTGTCCCAAGGCGGAAATTCACCCCTCCACTTT.

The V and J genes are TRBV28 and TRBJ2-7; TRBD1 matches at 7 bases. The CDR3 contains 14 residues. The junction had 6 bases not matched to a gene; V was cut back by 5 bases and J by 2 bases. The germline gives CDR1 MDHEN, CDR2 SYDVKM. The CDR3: CASSPGQAPYEQYF. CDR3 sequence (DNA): TGTGCCAGCAGTCCAGGACAGGCACCCTACGAGCAGTACTTC.

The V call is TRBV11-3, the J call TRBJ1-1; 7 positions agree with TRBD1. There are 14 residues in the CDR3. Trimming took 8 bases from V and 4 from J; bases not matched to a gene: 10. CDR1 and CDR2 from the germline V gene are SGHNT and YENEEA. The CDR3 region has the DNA TGTGCCAGCCAGGCCACAGGGGTGGGCACTGAAGCTTTCTTT. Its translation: CASQATGVGTEAFF. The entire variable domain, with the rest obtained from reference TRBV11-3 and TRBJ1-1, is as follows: EAGVVQSPRYKIIEKKQPVAFWCNPISGHNTLYWYLQNLGQGPELLIRYENEEAVDDSQLPKDRFSAERLKGVDSTLKIQPAELGDSAVYLCASQATGVGTEAFFGQGTRLTVV.

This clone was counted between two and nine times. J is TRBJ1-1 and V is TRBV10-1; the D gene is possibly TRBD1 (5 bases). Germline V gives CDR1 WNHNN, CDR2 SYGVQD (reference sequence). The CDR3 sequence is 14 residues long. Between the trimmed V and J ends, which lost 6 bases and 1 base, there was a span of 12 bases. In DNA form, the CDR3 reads TGCGCCAGCAGGGGAGGGACTTCGAACACTGAAGCTTTCTTT. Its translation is CASRGGTSNTEAFF.

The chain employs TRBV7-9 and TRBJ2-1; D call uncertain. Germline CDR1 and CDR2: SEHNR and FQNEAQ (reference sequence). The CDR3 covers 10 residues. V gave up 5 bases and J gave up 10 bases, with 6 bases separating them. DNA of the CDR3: TGTGCCAGCAGCCTTAGAGAGCAGTTCTTC. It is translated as CASSLREQFF.

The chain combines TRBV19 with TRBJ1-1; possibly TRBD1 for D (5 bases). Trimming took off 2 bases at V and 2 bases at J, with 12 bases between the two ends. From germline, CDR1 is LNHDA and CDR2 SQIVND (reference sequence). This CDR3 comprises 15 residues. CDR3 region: CASSIRGAINTEAFF. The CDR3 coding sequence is TGTGCCAGTAGTATAAGGGGCGCGATAAACACTGAAGCTTTCTTT. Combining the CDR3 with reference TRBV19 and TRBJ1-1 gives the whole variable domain DGGITQSPKYLFRKEGQNVTLSCEQNLNHDAMYWYRQDPGQGLRLIYYSQIVNDFQKGDIAEGYSVSREKKESFPLTVTSAQKNPTAFYLCASSIRGAINTEAFFGQGTRLTVV.

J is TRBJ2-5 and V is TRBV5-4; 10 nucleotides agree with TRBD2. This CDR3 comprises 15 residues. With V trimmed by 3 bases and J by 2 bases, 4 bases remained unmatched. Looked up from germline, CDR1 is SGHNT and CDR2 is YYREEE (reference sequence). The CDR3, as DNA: TGTGCCAGCAGCTCGAAGCGGGGGGGACAAGAGACCCAGTACTTC. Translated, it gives CASSSKRGGQETQYF.

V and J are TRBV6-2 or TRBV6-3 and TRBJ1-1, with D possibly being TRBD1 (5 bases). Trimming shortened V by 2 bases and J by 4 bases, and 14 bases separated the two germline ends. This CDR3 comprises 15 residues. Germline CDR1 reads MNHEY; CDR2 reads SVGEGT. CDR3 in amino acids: CASSYVQVGGTEAFF. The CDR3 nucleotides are TGTGCCAGCAGTTACGTGCAGGTGGGGGGCACTGAAGCTTTCTTT.

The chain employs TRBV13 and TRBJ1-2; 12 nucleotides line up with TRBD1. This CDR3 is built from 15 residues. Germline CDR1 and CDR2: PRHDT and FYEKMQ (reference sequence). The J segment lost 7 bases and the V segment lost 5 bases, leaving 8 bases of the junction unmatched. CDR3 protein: CASSTGTGGGRGYTF. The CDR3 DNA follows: TGTGCCAGCAGCACCGGGACAGGGGGCGGGCGTGGCTACACCTTC.

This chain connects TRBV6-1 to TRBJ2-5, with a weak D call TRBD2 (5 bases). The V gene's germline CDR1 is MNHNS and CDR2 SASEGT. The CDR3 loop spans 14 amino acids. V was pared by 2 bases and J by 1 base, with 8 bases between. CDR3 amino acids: CASSEIGVQETQYF. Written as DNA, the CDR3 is TGTGCCAGCAGTGAAATCGGGGTCCAAGAGACCCAGTACTTC.

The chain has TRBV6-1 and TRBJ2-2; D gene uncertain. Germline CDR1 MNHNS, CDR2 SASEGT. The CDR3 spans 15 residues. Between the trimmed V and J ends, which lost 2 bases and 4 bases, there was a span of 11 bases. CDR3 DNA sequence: TGTGCCAGCAGTGAAAACTCAGGATTCACCGGGGAGCTGTTTTTT. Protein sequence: CASSENSGFTGELFF.